Included here is one T cell receptor beta chain sequence, with context. The antigen is not known. This specimen comes from a study of CD8+ T cells in alopecia areata. Overall study context: Patients received oral tofacitinib, 5 to 10 mg twice daily, for moderate-to-severe alopecia areata.

CDR1 is SGHDT, CDR2 YYEEEE, per germline. The CDR3 sequence is 12 residues long. Trimming removed 0 bases from V and 6 bases from J, with 6 bases in between. RNA extraction was followed by reverse transcription into cDNA, which acted as the sequencing template. Assay: immunoSEQ multiplex PCR; the TCRdb copy retains only in-frame clones and omits some. The sample lists 170,000 or so clones, approximately 59% seen once, with over 12% in the top ten. Study observations and caveats: There were also resident alphabeta T cells of normal skin sequenced in scalp samples.

The chain recombines TRBV5-6 with TRBJ1-2; D not resolved. Material: CD4+ T cells sorted from blood, obtained at week 0. The receptor's source is a human donor with alopecia areata. CDR3 in amino acids: CASSLATDGYTF. The CDR3, as DNA: TGTGCCAGCAGCTTGGCAACGGATGGCTACACCTTC.